This entry concerns a single T cell receptor (beta chain). The antigen remains unidentified. This sample stems from a study of T cell repertoires in cytomegalovirus infection. Study as a whole: Selection of CMV epitopes for the study included recently identified HLA-C-restricted and well-studied HLA-B-restricted ones. Matching HLA type, along with CMV infection, was indicated by public TCR beta signatures.

TCRdb re-called the reads through MiXCR, storing one row per CDR3 protein. The table shows about 890,000 distinct CDR3 sequences, with approximately 30% occurring only once. The sequencing here drew on cultured CD8+ T cells from PBMCs, taken from culture after CMV antigen stimulation. The TCR sequence derives from a human donor in good health (CMV status not recorded). Some clones in this sample may be carry-over from other donors' samples.

The CDR3 bases are TGTGCCAGCAGCTGGACTAGCGGGGGTGGCACAGATACGCAGTATTTT. Its protein product is CASSWTSGGGTDTQYF. The gene calls are TRBV5-4 and TRBJ2-3, with TRBD2 matching over 13 bases. Germline assignment: CDR1 SGHNT and CDR2 YYREEE (reference sequence). Unmatched junction bases numbered 2, after V lost 3 bases and J lost 1 base. CDR3 length: 16 residues.